The sequence of this T cell receptor beta chain was determined in a study of control samples from healthy donors and cancer patients. Trimming removed 6 bases at V and 15 bases at J, with 9 bases between. The CDR3 covers 8 residues. Germline loops: CDR1 DFQATT, CDR2 SNEGSKA (reference sequence). TCRdb's copy holds only in-frame clones and misses some; the assay was immunoSEQ multiplex PCR. The sample shows tens of thousands of clones, roughly 65% of them seen only once. Sample: formalin-fixed, paraffin-embedded tissue. This rearrangement joins TRBV20-1 to TRBJ2-1; D remains unclear. The receptor was isolated from a male donor with melanoma. The CDR3 protein is CSAKYPFF. CDR3 nucleotide sequence: TGCAGTGCCAAATATCCGTTCTTC.